What follows is one TCR beta chain and its context. A much bigger clone sits one base away, suggesting this may be a read error. Here the CDR3 omits its conserved ending phenylalanine or tryptophan, so a read error is the likely source. Germline CDR1 is SGHTA and CDR2 is FQGTGA. Trimming pared 4 bases from V and 3 bases from J, leaving 13 bases between. There are 14 residues in the CDR3. The time point is: newly diagnosed GD, antithyroid drugs for less than 3 months. RNA from PBMCs was the source of the TCR library. Building the TCR beta libraries relied on iRepertoire HTBI primers, and CDR3 regions underwent Arm-PCR. MiXCR, run by TCRdb on the multiplex PCR reads, gives a single entry per CDR3 protein. In the table there are roughly 560,000 distinct CDR3 sequences, about 11% of which are singletons. These data belong to a study of regulatory T cells in long-lasting Graves disease. The wider study: Antithyroid drugs had been given to newly diagnosed Graves' patients for under 3 months.

The data also belong to a second study, concerning T cells in Graves' hyperthyroidism and ophthalmopathy. From that second work: Clinical symptoms, serum thyroxine and TRAb, thyroid ultrasound and orbital computed tomography together formed the diagnostic basis.

This sequence joins TRBV7-3 and TRBJ2-7; D not resolved. The receptor comes from a woman aged 30 to 39 with Graves disease. Here the sequenced sample was peripheral blood mononuclear cells (PBMCs), taken at new diagnosis, from a patient treated with antithyroid drugs. The CDR3 sequence is CASSYDRAYYEQYL. In DNA form, the CDR3 reads TGTGCCAGCAGCTACGACCGGGCCTACTACGAGCAGTACTTG.